This T cell receptor (beta chain) was sequenced in a study of graft-versus-host responses after intestinal transplantation. Across the study: Transplants given to recipients were multivisceral, liver-intestinal, or isolated intestinal. All recipients were given anti-thymocyte globulin induction, and tacrolimus and steroids were then administered for roughly three years. General study results and limits: Graft-donor T cell macrochimerism coincided with high graft-versus-host to host-versus-graft clonal ratios in allografts. Researchers found peak circulating GvH clone levels linked to early post-transplant HvG declines.

About this clone itself: No antigen is known for it.

The data were produced by immunoSEQ multiplex PCR, yet TCRdb's version contains in-frame clones alone and is incomplete. This table holds about 120,000 clones, just over 90% found once. The sequence was obtained from a human donor who received an intestinal transplant. Specimen: unstimulated CD8+ T cells sorted from spleen or lymph node cells, collected before intestinal transplant.

The DNA of the CDR3 is TGTGCCAGCAGCCAAGATGAACCCACAGATACGCAGTATTTT. Amino acids: CASSQDEPTDTQYF. V gene TRBV4-2 combines with J gene TRBJ2-3; D is unclear. V lost 0 bases and J lost 2, with 6 bases in between. This CDR3 region has 14 residues. Germline V gene sequence: CDR1 LGHNA, CDR2 YNFKEQ.